This T cell receptor (beta chain) was captured in a study of blood T cell repertoires in COVID-19 (TCRdb year 2020). General notes on the study: Samples from collaborators originated in the United States, Italy and Spain and spanned both the acute and convalescent phases of COVID-19. The samples were drawn from two sources: the first 160 participants of the ongoing ImmuneRACE study, and fewer than 1,500 subjects contributed by 6 global collaborators. The material from the prospective study consisted of cDNA or gDNA derived from T cells, B-cell-depleted T cells, or PBMCs. A de-identified subject ID, COVID-19 status, age in years and sex were almost always included in the sample metadata. Where available, HLA class I and class II types were obtained from metadata supplied by the sample provider rather than from assay-based typing. Deeply sampled blood TCRbeta repertoires from subjects exposed to, actively infected with, or recovered from COVID-19 were included in the dataset. A freely available public database, intended as a resource for researchers studying the immune response to SARS-CoV-2, is where the repertoires were released. General conclusions and limits of the study: The quantity of clinical and demographic metadata differed by source and by participant and was supplied without curation.

TCRbeta CDR3 regions were amplified from genomic DNA using the immunoSEQ Assay, a bias-controlled multiplex PCR. In the original analysis: The number of nucleated cells in each sample was estimated from the amplification of reference gene primers within the assay. To quantify the absolute abundance of each unique TCRbeta CDR3 rearrangement, sequence reads were collapsed and filtered. Productive Simpson clonality was computed per sample as the square root of Simpson's diversity index over productive rearrangements. TCRdb stores this immuneACCESS table with in-frame sequences only. Part of the clones is absent; in the studies checked, under half of the shortfall reflects unresolved V genes, and no reason is known for the rest. V and J calls and clone size are as listed in that table; D and trimming were resolved from the DNA. The sample table lists roughly 52,000 clones, around 88% of them with a count of one. The ten largest clones represent roughly 5% of the sample.

Comments on this clone: This clone's antigen is unknown. One base away there is no much larger clone; base qualities are not given.

Trimming takes 4 bases from V and 8 bases from J, and the germline ends sit 11 bases apart. The CDR3 runs 13 residues from the cysteine to the phenylalanine. Left in the record is the CDR3 DNA by itself, 39 bases read in frame from the first base. Based on the germline V gene, the CDR1 and CDR2 sequences are MRHNA and SNTAGT. The collaborating institutions used their own protocols to collect whole blood in K2EDTA tubes. For TCRbeta analysis, collaborators shipped samples as frozen whole blood, isolated PBMCs, or DNA extracted from either of those sample types. The specimen was peripheral blood. The chain was built from TRBV6-4 and TRBJ1-4, with no reliable assignment of the D segment. The sequence came from a human donor in a cohort sampled during active COVID-19. The CDR3 amino acid sequence is: CASSVGLGEKLFF. The bases are TGTGCCAGCAGTGTCGGACTTGGGGAAAAACTGTTTTTT.